Following are 25 T cell receptor beta chains from one sample sequenced in a study of OX40 agonist ivuxolimab in advanced cancers. Sequencing used immunoSEQ multiplex PCR; TCRdb keeps in-frame clones, though not all of them. This table holds roughly 60,000 clones, roughly 86% found once. This material consisted of CD4+ or CD8+ T cells sorted from blood, taken in a trial of the OX40 agonist ivuxolimab. The receptors were gathered from an adult with an advanced solid tumor such as melanoma, head and neck, liver or kidney cancer.

This chain joins TRBV4-3 and TRBJ1-5; weak D call: TRBD1 (5 bases). The V and J ends lost 0 bases and 11 bases respectively, with 17 bases between them. Germline CDR1 and CDR2: LGHNA and YSLEER. This CDR3 is built from 15 residues. CDR3 sequence: CASSQDRGIASTQHF. For the CDR3, the DNA is TGCGCCAGCAGCCAAGATCGGGGGATAGCTTCGACCCAGCATTTT.

This clone was recorded only once. The genes are TRBV6-5 and TRBJ2-5, with D maybe TRBD1 (6 bases). Near its end, the DNA agrees better with TRBJ2-7, so the J call may be wrong. CDR1 is MNHEY, CDR2 SVGAGI, per germline. The CDR3 has 14 amino acids. The CDR3 sequence: CASSHDRRSYEQYF. In nucleotides, the CDR3 is TGTGCCAGCAGTCACGACAGGCGCTCCTACGAGCAGTACTTC.

The V call is TRBV19, the J call TRBJ1-5; TRBD1 is a possible D gene (5 bases). Trimming took off 3 bases at V and 4 bases at J, with 13 bases between the two ends. In germline, CDR1 is LNHDA, CDR2 SQIVND (reference sequence). This CDR3 contains 15 residues. The CDR3 sequence is CASSMGQVKNQPQHF. DNA for the CDR3: TGTGCCAGTAGTATGGGGCAGGTCAAAAATCAGCCCCAGCATTTT.

The chain recombines TRBV7-2 with TRBJ2-7, with 9 bases that match TRBD1. Trimming took 5 bases from V and 4 from J; bases not matched to a gene: 9. The length of the CDR3 is 15 residues. Germline lookup yields CDR1 SGHTA and CDR2 FQGNSA. This CDR3 reads CASSQGTGFSYEQYF. CDR3 DNA: TGTGCCAGCAGCCAGGGGACAGGGTTCAGTTACGAGCAGTACTTC.

Only a few counts were recorded for this clone. J is TRBJ2-5 and V is TRBV7-9, with D unclear. This CDR3 region has 11 residues. Trimming took 4 bases from V and 0 from J, leaving 0 bases between them. Germline V gives CDR1 SEHNR, CDR2 FQNEAQ (reference sequence). The CDR3 DNA reads TGTGCCAGCAGCTACCAAGAGACCCAGTACTTC. Translated, it gives CASSYQETQYF.

V is TRBV5-1 and J is TRBJ1-5, with TRBD1 as a possible D gene (6 bases). V was clipped by 4 bases and J by 11 bases, with 19 bases between them. CDR3 length: 14 residues. Germline V CDR1 and CDR2: SGHRS, YFSETQ. The CDR3 DNA follows: TGCGCCAGCAGCATACGGACAGTTCAATCAGCCCAGCATTTT. It encodes CASSIRTVQSAQHF.

The chain links TRBV5-1 to TRBJ1-2; unclear D gene. The CDR3 covers 15 residues. V was pared by 0 bases and J by 0 bases, with 9 bases between. From germline, CDR1 is SGHRS and CDR2 YFSETQ. The CDR3: CASSLDDSANYGYTF. CDR3 nucleotides: TGCGCCAGCAGCTTGGACGACTCCGCTAACTATGGCTACACCTTC. The whole variable domain, filled in from reference TRBV5-1 and TRBJ1-2, reads KAGVTQTPRYLIKTRGQQVTLSCSPISGHRSVSWYQQTPGQGLQFLFEYFSETQRNKGNFPGRFSGRQFSNSRSEMNVSTLELGDSALYLCASSLDDSANYGYTFGSGTRLTVV.

V gene TRBV5-1 combines with J gene TRBJ2-5; D uncertain. Trimming shortened V by 0 bases and J by 2 bases, and 8 bases separated the two germline ends. This CDR3 is 14 amino acids long. Germline V CDR1 and CDR2: SGHRS, YFSETQ. The CDR3 loop reads CASSLGQMQETQYF. CDR3 nucleotide sequence: TGCGCCAGCAGCTTGGGGCAGATGCAAGAGACCCAGTACTTC.

The chain carries TRBV15 and TRBJ2-2, with D perhaps matching TRBD1 or TRBD2 (6 bases each). CDR1 is LNHNV, CDR2 YYDKDF, per germline (reference sequence). This CDR3 is built from 16 residues. V lost 3 bases to trimming and J lost 7 bases, with 18 bases between them. CDR3 amino acids: CATSRVTGRRIGELFF. DNA of the CDR3: TGTGCCACCAGCAGGGTTACAGGGAGGCGGATCGGGGAGCTGTTTTTT.

The chain combines TRBV11-2 with TRBJ2-7; D call uncertain. Deletions cut 2 bases from V and 3 bases from J, with 5 bases between. Germline assignment: CDR1 SGHAT and CDR2 FQNNGV. This CDR3 has 12 residues. The CDR3, as DNA: TGTGCCAGCAGCTTATCTTACTACGAGCAGTACTTC. Translating it yields CASSLSYYEQYF.

V gene TRBV9 combines with J gene TRBJ2-2; the match to TRBD1 covers 9 bases. V was clipped by 3 bases and J by 8 bases; unmatched bases: 11. In germline, CDR1 is SGDLS, CDR2 YYNGEE. The CDR3 contains 16 residues. CDR3 DNA: TGTGCCAGCAGCGGTGGGACAGGGTCCAACCAAGGGGAGCTGTTTTTT. This translates into CASSGGTGSNQGELFF.

The gene calls are TRBV10-2 and TRBJ2-2; possible D gene TRBD2, 6 bases. CDR1 is WSHSY and CDR2 is SAAADI in the germline V gene. The CDR3 spans 13 residues. Trimming cost V 11 bases and J 2 bases, with 12 bases left between them. The CDR3 is CAARDFNTGELFF. The CDR3 nucleotides read TGCGCCGCCCGGGACTTTAACACCGGGGAGCTGTTTTTT.

The chain joins TRBV2 to TRBJ1-1; D perhaps matches TRBD1 (5 bases). The V and J ends lost 1 base and 0 bases respectively, with 6 bases between them. The CDR3 has 14 amino acids. Germline values: CDR1 SNHLY, CDR2 FYNNEI. The CDR3 loop reads CASSEEGMNTEAFF. The CDR3 DNA reads as TGTGCCAGCAGTGAAGAGGGGATGAACACTGAAGCTTTCTTT.

V and J are TRBV7-3 and TRBJ2-2; D is perhaps TRBD1 or TRBD2 (5 bases each). The CDR3 sequence is 15 residues long. Trimming cost V 5 bases and J 1 base, with 11 bases left between them. The germline CDR1 and CDR2 sequences are SGHTA and FQGTGA. CDR3 nucleotide sequence: TGTGCCAGCAGCCGGGGCAGCTGGAACACCGGGGAGCTGTTTTTT. It is translated as CASSRGSWNTGELFF.

The chain uses TRBV6-1 and TRBJ2-7, with D possibly being TRBD1 (5 bases). The CDR3 has 14 residues. Trimming left V 3 bases short and J 3 bases short, with 12 bases between. CDR1 is MNHNS, CDR2 SASEGT, per germline. DNA of the CDR3: TGTGCCAGCAGTGAGGGGCCTTTGGGCTACGAGCAGTACTTC. Its translation is CASSEGPLGYEQYF.

The chain has TRBV10-3 and TRBJ2-3; 9 bases line up with TRBD2. Germline assignment: CDR1 ENHRY and CDR2 SYGVKD. The trim removed 2 bases at V and 4 bases at J, leaving 7 bases unmatched. The CDR3 has 16 amino acids. The chain's CDR3 is CAISEGASGDPDTQYF. The CDR3 nucleotides read TGTGCCATCAGTGAGGGGGCTAGCGGGGACCCAGATACGCAGTATTTT.

The gene calls are TRBV5-4 and TRBJ1-4; the match to TRBD1 covers 10 bases. Germline CDR1 SGHNT, CDR2 YYREEE (reference sequence). The V gene end was trimmed by 4 bases and the J gene end by 5 bases; junction bases not matched to a gene: 5. The CDR3 spans 15 residues. The CDR3 DNA reads as TGTGCCAGCAGCCAAAGGACAGGGGGGAATGAAAAACTGTTTTTT. Its protein is CASSQRTGGNEKLFF.

The V gene is TRBV5-1, the J gene TRBJ2-6; 7 nucleotides align to TRBD1. The junction had 10 bases not matched to a gene; V was cut back by 4 bases and J by 0 bases. Looked up from germline, CDR1 is SGHRS and CDR2 is YFSETQ. The CDR3 is 18 residues long. CDR3 residues: CASSSRTGSISGANVLTF. The CDR3 DNA reads as TGCGCCAGCAGCAGCCGGACAGGTAGTATCTCTGGGGCCAACGTCCTGACTTTC.

J is TRBJ2-7 and V is TRBV28; 9 bases line up with TRBD1. Germline CDR1 MDHEN, CDR2 SYDVKM. Trimming cost V 7 bases and J 3 bases; bases outside gene matches: 13. CDR3 size: 16 residues. CDR3 in amino acids: CASTYTGQGNLYEQYF. The CDR3 nucleotides are TGTGCCAGCACCTACACGGGACAGGGTAATCTCTACGAGCAGTACTTC.

Remarks on this clone: This same CDR3 is encoded by further DNA sequences in the sample. This chain links TRBV18 with TRBJ1-5; D gene unclear. V lost 3 bases and J lost 5, with 8 bases in between. Germline V gene sequence: CDR1 KGHSH, CDR2 LQKENI. The CDR3 length is 13 residues. The CDR3 DNA is TGTGCCAGCTCACCGGGGAGGGATCAGCCCCAGCATTTT. Its protein is CASSPGRDQPQHF.

The chain employs TRBV2 and TRBJ2-1; the match to TRBD2 covers 13 bases. The CDR3 extends over 15 amino acids. V shed 4 bases, J shed 5 bases, and the junction held 2 bases outside the gene matches. The germline V gene encodes CDR1 SNHLY and CDR2 FYNNEI. The CDR3 DNA is TGTGCCAGCAGTGGACTAGCGGGGGGCCACAATGAGCAGTTCTTC. Encoded protein: CASSGLAGGHNEQFF.

The chain carries TRBV11-3 and TRBJ2-1; TRBD2 aligns across 16 bases. CDR1 is SGHNT, CDR2 YENEEA, per germline. With 4 bases clipped from V and 8 bases from J, the junction kept 11 bases outside the gene matches. CDR3 length: 18 residues. The CDR3 DNA follows: TGTGCCAGCAGCTCGGGACTAGCGGGGGGGCTGGGGTCGGATGAGCAGTTCTTC. Translated: CASSSGLAGGLGSDEQFF.

This sequence joins TRBV5-4 and TRBJ1-3; tentatively, D is TRBD1 (5 bases). CDR1 is SGHNT and CDR2 is YYREEE in the germline V gene (reference sequence). Trimming shortened V by 2 bases and J by 0 bases, and 12 bases separated the two germline ends. The length of the CDR3 is 16 residues. The CDR3 DNA sequence: TGTGCCAGCAGCTTACCCCAGGGAGCCTCTGGAAACACCATATATTTT. Its translation is CASSLPQGASGNTIYF.

In this sample, this clone turned up once. The CDR3, as DNA: TGTGCCAGCAGGGAGGGGAGAAGCACAGATACGCAGTATTTT. It yields the protein CASREGRSTDTQYF. V is TRBV2 and J is TRBJ2-3; D may be TRBD2 (6 bases). Germline CDR1 SNHLY, CDR2 FYNNEI. V was clipped by 6 bases and J by 0 bases, with 10 bases between them. This CDR3 comprises 14 residues.

Remarks on this clone: This CDR3 fails to terminate in the conserved phenylalanine or tryptophan, so it likely reflects a read error. The limits of the CDR3 on the DNA are not certain, so only TCRdb's listed CDR3 is given. The chain is built from TRBV7-9 and TRBJ1-6; the table calls TRBD1, which could not be checked here. The CDR3 region is 9 residues in length, termini included. In germline, CDR1 is SEHNR, CDR2 FQNEAQ (reference sequence). CDR3 sequence: CASSLVGAL.